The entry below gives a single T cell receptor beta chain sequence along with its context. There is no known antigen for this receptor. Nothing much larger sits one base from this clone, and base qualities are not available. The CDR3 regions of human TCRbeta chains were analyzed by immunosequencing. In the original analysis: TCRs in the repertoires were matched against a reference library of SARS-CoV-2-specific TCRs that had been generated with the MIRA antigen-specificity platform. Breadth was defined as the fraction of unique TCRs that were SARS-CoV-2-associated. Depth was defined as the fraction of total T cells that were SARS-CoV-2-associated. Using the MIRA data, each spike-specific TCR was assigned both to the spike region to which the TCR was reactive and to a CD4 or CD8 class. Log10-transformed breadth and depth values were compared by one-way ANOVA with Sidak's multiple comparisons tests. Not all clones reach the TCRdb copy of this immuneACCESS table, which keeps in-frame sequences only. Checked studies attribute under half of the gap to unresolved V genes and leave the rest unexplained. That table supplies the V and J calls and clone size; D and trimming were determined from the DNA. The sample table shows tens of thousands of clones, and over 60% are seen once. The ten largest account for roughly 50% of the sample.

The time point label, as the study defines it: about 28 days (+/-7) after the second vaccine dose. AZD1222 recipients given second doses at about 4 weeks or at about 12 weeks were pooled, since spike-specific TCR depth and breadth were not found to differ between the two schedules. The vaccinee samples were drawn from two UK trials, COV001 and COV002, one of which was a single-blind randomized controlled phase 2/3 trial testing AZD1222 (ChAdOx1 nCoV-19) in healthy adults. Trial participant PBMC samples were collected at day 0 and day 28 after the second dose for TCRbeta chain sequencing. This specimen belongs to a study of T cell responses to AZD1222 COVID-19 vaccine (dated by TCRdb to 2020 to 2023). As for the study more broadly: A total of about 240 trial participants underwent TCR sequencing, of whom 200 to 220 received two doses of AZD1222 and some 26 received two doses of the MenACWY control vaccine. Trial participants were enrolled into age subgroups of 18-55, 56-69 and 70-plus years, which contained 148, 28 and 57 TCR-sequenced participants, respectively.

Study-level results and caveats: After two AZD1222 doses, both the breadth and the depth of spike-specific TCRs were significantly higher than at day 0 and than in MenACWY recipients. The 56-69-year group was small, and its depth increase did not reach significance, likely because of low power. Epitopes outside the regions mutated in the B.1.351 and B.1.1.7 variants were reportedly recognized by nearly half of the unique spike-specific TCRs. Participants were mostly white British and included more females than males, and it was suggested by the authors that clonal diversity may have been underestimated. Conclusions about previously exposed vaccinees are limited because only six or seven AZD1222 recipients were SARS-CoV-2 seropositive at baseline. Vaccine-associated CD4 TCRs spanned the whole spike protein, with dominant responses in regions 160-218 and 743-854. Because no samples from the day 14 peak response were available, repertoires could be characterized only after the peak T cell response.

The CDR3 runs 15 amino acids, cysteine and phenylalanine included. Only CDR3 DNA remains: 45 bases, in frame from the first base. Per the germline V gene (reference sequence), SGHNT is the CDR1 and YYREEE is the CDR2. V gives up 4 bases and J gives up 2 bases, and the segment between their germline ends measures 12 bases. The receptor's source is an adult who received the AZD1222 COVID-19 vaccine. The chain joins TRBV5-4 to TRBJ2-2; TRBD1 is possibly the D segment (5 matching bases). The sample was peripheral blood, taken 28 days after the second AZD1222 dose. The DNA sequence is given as TGTGCCAGCAGCCCGGACACCTTTAACACCGGGGAGCTGTTTTTT. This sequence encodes CASSPDTFNTGELFF.